Listed below are T cell receptor beta chains from one sample, sequenced in a study of long-term antiretroviral therapy in people with HIV. Libraries were prepared by immunoSEQ multiplex PCR; TCRdb keeps only in-frame clonotypes and omits some of them. In the table there are 20,000 to 25,000 clones, roughly 86% of which are singletons. Source: unsorted PBMCs, taken 1.9 years after starting antiretroviral therapy. The origin of the receptors is a young woman with HIV. The CDR3 runs from the conserved cysteine through the conserved F or W. The D gene is left open where the match is weak. Only some rows state a clone size, as once, few, many or a class for expanded clones.

V: TRBV6-1; J: TRBJ1-5; D: -; size: -; CDR3: CASRGANQPQHF; DNA: TGTGCCAGCAGAGGGGCGAATCAGCCCCAGCATTTT
V: TRBV10-2; J: TRBJ2-7; D: TRBD1; size: -; CDR3: CASSARERQGINEQYF; DNA: TGCGCCAGCAGCGCCAGAGAGAGACAGGGTATAAACGAGCAGTACTTC
V: TRBV7-8; J: TRBJ1-5; D: -; size: few; CDR3: CASSLDGAANQPQHF; DNA: TGTGCCAGCAGCTTAGATGGAGCCGCCAATCAGCCCCAGCATTTT
V: TRBV13; J: TRBJ2-5; D: -; size: -; CDR3: CASSLVGSGTQYF; DNA: TGTGCCAGCAGCTTAGTCGGGTCAGGGACCCAGTACTTC
V: TRBV18; J: TRBJ1-2; D: TRBD1; size: few; CDR3: CASSPPESGGGYGYTF; DNA: TGTGCCAGCTCACCACCTGAGTCAGGGGGCGGCTATGGCTACACCTTC
V: TRBV6-1; J: TRBJ2-1; D: -; size: -; CDR3: CASSVRGTTLNEQFF; DNA: TGTGCCAGCAGCGTTAGGGGGACTACCCTCAATGAGCAGTTCTTC
V: TRBV18; J: TRBJ1-5; D: -; size: -; CDR3: CASSPTGGDGRQPQHF; DNA: TGTGCCAGCTCACCTACCGGGGGGGACGGGCGTCAGCCCCAGCATTTT
V: TRBV27; J: TRBJ1-2; D: -; size: few; CDR3: CASSLSARGGYTF; DNA: TGTGCCAGCAGTCTCAGTGCGCGGGGAGGCTACACCTTC
V: TRBV5-8; J: TRBJ1-6; D: -; size: -; CDR3: CASSLLQPNSPLHF; DNA: TGTGCCAGCAGCTTGCTTCAGCCAAATTCACCCCTCCACTTT
V: TRBV6-5; J: TRBJ2-5; D: -; size: -; CDR3: CASSYQVFETQYF; DNA: TGTGCCAGCAGTTACCAGGTTTTCGAGACCCAGTACTTC
V: TRBV6-1; J: TRBJ1-5; D: -; size: -; CDR3: CASRSGSNSNQPQHF; DNA: TGTGCCAGCAGGTCCGGGAGTAATAGCAATCAGCCCCAGCATTTT
V: TRBV7-9; J: TRBJ1-1; D: -; size: -; CDR3: CASSLGSGSVEAFF; DNA: TGTGCCAGCAGCTTAGGGTCGGGGAGCGTTGAAGCTTTCTTT
V: TRBV6-6; J: TRBJ1-5; D: -; size: -; CDR3: CASSYASLGGNQPQHF; DNA: TGTGCCAGCAGTTACGCCTCTTTAGGGGGCAATCAGCCCCAGCATTTT
V: TRBV29-1; J: TRBJ1-3; D: -; size: -; CDR3: CSVEDLGGSGYTIYF; DNA: TGCAGCGTTGAAGATCTTGGAGGGTCGGGTTACACCATATATTTT
V: TRBV15; J: TRBJ2-4; D: -; size: -; CDR3: CATSGLGLAKNIQYF; DNA: TGTGCCACCAGCGGGTTAGGACTAGCCAAAAACATTCAGTACTTC
V: TRBV4-2; J: TRBJ1-3; D: -; size: -; CDR3: CASSQGRNTIYF; DNA: TGTGCCAGCAGCCAAGGGAGAAACACCATATATTTT
V: TRBV27; J: TRBJ1-5; D: -; size: -; CDR3: CASSLYSGQGGQPQHF; DNA: TGTGCCAGCAGTTTATACTCGGGGCAGGGAGGTCAGCCCCAGCATTTT
V: TRBV5-1; J: TRBJ2-7; D: TRBD1; size: -; CDR3: CASSLRQGWYEQYF; DNA: TGCGCCAGCAGCTTAAGACAGGGGTGGTACGAGCAGTACTTC
V: TRBV29-1; J: TRBJ1-3; D: -; size: -; CDR3: CSVEEGNTIYF; DNA: TGCAGCGTTGAAGAGGGGAACACCATATATTTT
V: TRBV6-1; J: TRBJ2-5; D: -; size: once; CDR3: CASKRVGETQYF; DNA: TGTGCCAGCAAGAGGGTGGGAGAGACCCAGTACTTC
V: TRBV6-1; J: TRBJ1-6; D: -; size: few; CDR3: CASSEVGLVNSPLHF; DNA: TGTGCCAGCAGTGAAGTTGGATTAGTTAATTCACCCCTCCACTTT
V: TRBV30; J: TRBJ2-2; D: -; size: -; CDR3: CAWSLVGAVGELFF; DNA: TGTGCCTGGAGTTTGGTGGGGGCGGTCGGGGAGCTGTTTTTT
V: TRBV19; J: TRBJ2-3; D: -; size: -; CDR3: CASSSNPRGATDTQYF; DNA: TGTGCCAGTAGTTCCAACCCACGGGGGGCGACAGATACGCAGTATTTT
V: TRBV5-1; J: TRBJ2-1; D: -; size: -; CDR3: CASSFGDSPYNEQFF; DNA: TGCGCCAGCAGCTTTGGTGACAGCCCCTACAATGAGCAGTTCTTC
V: TRBV5-1; J: TRBJ2-7; D: TRBD1; size: -; CDR3: CASSLFGGQGGNEQYF; DNA: TGCGCCAGCAGCTTATTTGGTGGACAGGGTGGAAACGAGCAGTACTTC
V: TRBV7-9; J: TRBJ1-1; D: -; size: -; CDR3: CASSGRRTEAFF; DNA: TGTGCCAGCAGCGGAAGACGGACTGAAGCTTTCTTT
V: TRBV10-2; J: TRBJ2-5; D: -; size: -; CDR3: CASRKDRIETQYF; DNA: TGCGCCAGCAGGAAAGACAGGATAGAGACCCAGTACTTC
V: TRBV11-2; J: TRBJ1-4; D: -; size: -; CDR3: CASSLGEKTNEKLFF; DNA: TGTGCCAGCAGCTTAGGAGAGAAAACTAATGAAAAACTGTTTTTT
V: TRBV9; J: TRBJ1-1; D: -; size: -; CDR3: CASSVDRGTEAFF; DNA: TGTGCCAGCAGCGTAGACCGGGGGACTGAAGCTTTCTTT
V: TRBV2; J: TRBJ1-2; D: -; size: -; CDR3: CAETVLGGYTF; DNA: TGTGCAGAAACAGTCCTGGGGGGCTACACCTTC
V: TRBV10-2; J: TRBJ1-2; D: -; size: -; CDR3: CASSQMNYGYTF; DNA: TGCGCCAGCAGCCAGATGAACTATGGCTACACCTTC
V: TRBV5-6; J: TRBJ2-7; D: TRBD1; size: -; CDR3: CASSYTGGVIYEQYF; DNA: TGTGCCAGCAGCTATACAGGGGGAGTCATCTACGAGCAGTACTTC
V: TRBV19; J: TRBJ1-2; D: TRBD1; size: -; CDR3: CASSIGTGSGPHGYTF; DNA: TGTGCCAGTAGTATAGGGACAGGTTCGGGCCCTCATGGCTACACCTTC
V: TRBV5-6; J: TRBJ2-1; D: -; size: -; CDR3: CASSLGFHEQFF; DNA: TGTGCCAGCAGCTTAGGATTCCATGAGCAGTTCTTC
V: TRBV5-1; J: TRBJ1-2; D: -; size: -; CDR3: CASSLDTHGYTF; DNA: TGCGCCAGCAGCTTGGATACCCATGGCTACACCTTC
V: TRBV27; J: TRBJ1-1; D: -; size: -; CDR3: CASIKQVGNTEAFF; DNA: TGTGCCAGCATTAAACAGGTTGGTAACACTGAAGCTTTCTTT
V: TRBV27; J: TRBJ2-5; D: TRBD1; size: -; CDR3: CASSFNRGETQYF; DNA: TGTGCCAGCAGTTTTAACAGGGGTGAGACCCAGTACTTC
V: TRBV30; J: TRBJ2-1; D: TRBD2; size: -; CDR3: CAWTPGGYNEQFF; DNA: TGTGCCTGGACCCCGGGGGGTTACAATGAGCAGTTCTTC
V: TRBV9; J: TRBJ2-7; D: -; size: few; CDR3: CASSVERGGEQYF; DNA: TGTGCCAGCAGCGTAGAACGGGGAGGCGAGCAGTACTTC
V: TRBV9; J: TRBJ2-3; D: -; size: -; CDR3: CASSPRTDNTDTQYF; DNA: TGTGCCAGCAGCCCACGGACAGACAACACAGATACGCAGTATTTT
V: TRBV19; J: TRBJ1-5; D: -; size: -; CDR3: CASSPYKGPNQPQHF; DNA: TGTGCCAGTAGCCCATACAAGGGACCCAATCAGCCCCAGCATTTT
V: TRBV14; J: TRBJ2-7; D: -; size: -; CDR3: CASSQGLIRSYEQYF; DNA: TGTGCCAGCAGCCAAGGGCTGATCAGGTCCTACGAGCAGTACTTC
V: TRBV11-1; J: TRBJ1-5; D: -; size: -; CDR3: CASSRNDGGNQPQHF; DNA: TGTGCCAGCAGCCGAAATGATGGAGGAAACCAGCCCCAGCATTTT
V: TRBV5-1; J: TRBJ2-1; D: -; size: -; CDR3: CASSLDSPSARGRNEQFF; DNA: TGCGCCAGCAGCTTGGATTCCCCTTCGGCCAGGGGGAGGAATGAGCAGTTCTTC
V: TRBV19; J: TRBJ1-6; D: -; size: -; CDR3: CASSIQSSYNSPLHF; DNA: TGTGCCAGTAGTATCCAGAGCTCCTATAATTCACCCCTCCACTTT
V: TRBV18; J: TRBJ1-1; D: -; size: -; CDR3: CASSPWVRNTEAFF; DNA: TGTGCCAGCTCACCTTGGGTTAGGAACACTGAAGCTTTCTTT
V: TRBV2; J: TRBJ2-5; D: TRBD1; size: -; CDR3: CASSATGEGGQETQYF; DNA: TGTGCCAGCAGTGCGACAGGGGAAGGGGGTCAAGAGACCCAGTACTTC
V: TRBV5-8; J: TRBJ1-5; D: -; size: -; CDR3: CASSSSGMSNQPQHF; DNA: TGTGCCAGCAGCTCTTCGGGGATGAGCAATCAGCCCCAGCATTTT
V: TRBV5-1; J: TRBJ1-1; D: -; size: -; CDR3: CASSPLQTNTEAFF; DNA: TGCGCCAGCAGCCCTCTGCAAACCAACACTGAAGCTTTCTTT
V: TRBV30; J: TRBJ1-6; D: -; size: -; CDR3: CAWSYSKRGSPLHF; DNA: TGTGCCTGGAGTTACTCCAAACGGGGTTCACCCCTCCACTTT
V: TRBV9; J: TRBJ1-1; D: -; size: -; CDR3: CASSPAGRNTEAFF; DNA: TGTGCCAGCAGCCCCGCAGGTAGGAACACTGAAGCTTTCTTT
V: TRBV7-7; J: TRBJ2-3; D: -; size: -; CDR3: CASSLTDSHTDTQYF; DNA: TGTGCCAGCAGCCTAACGGACAGCCACACAGATACGCAGTATTTT
V: TRBV7-6; J: TRBJ1-6; D: -; size: -; CDR3: CASSFGPPQGLSPLHF; DNA: TGTGCCAGCAGCTTCGGCCCTCCCCAGGGATTATCACCCCTCCACTTT
V: TRBV2; J: TRBJ1-2; D: -; size: few; CDR3: CASSPLPGQKTKAPYGYTF; DNA: TGTGCCAGCAGCCCACTCCCCGGACAGAAGACCAAGGCCCCCTATGGCTACACCTTC
V: TRBV6-6; J: TRBJ2-5; D: TRBD1; size: once; CDR3: CASSYRTQGARETQYF; DNA: TGTGCCAGCAGTTACAGAACCCAGGGGGCGCGGGAGACCCAGTACTTC
V: TRBV5-1; J: TRBJ2-5; D: -; size: -; CDR3: CASSVAGASGETQYF; DNA: TGCGCCAGCAGCGTTGCGGGGGCCTCAGGGGAGACCCAGTACTTC
V: TRBV5-8; J: TRBJ2-5; D: TRBD2; size: -; CDR3: CASSLLAGGGETQYF; DNA: TGTGCCAGCAGCTTACTAGCGGGGGGTGGGGAGACCCAGTACTTC
V: TRBV6-5; J: TRBJ1-2; D: TRBD1; size: -; CDR3: CASGVLQGANGYTF; DNA: TGTGCCAGCGGCGTTTTACAGGGGGCTAACGGCTACACCTTC
V: TRBV9; J: TRBJ1-1; D: -; size: -; CDR3: CASSPFSGLTEAFF; DNA: TGTGCCAGCAGCCCTTTTTCTGGGCTCACTGAAGCTTTCTTT
V: TRBV30; J: TRBJ1-6; D: TRBD1; size: few; CDR3: CAWRTGQGRDNSPLHF; DNA: TGTGCCTGGAGAACAGGACAGGGACGGGATAATTCACCCCTCCACTTT